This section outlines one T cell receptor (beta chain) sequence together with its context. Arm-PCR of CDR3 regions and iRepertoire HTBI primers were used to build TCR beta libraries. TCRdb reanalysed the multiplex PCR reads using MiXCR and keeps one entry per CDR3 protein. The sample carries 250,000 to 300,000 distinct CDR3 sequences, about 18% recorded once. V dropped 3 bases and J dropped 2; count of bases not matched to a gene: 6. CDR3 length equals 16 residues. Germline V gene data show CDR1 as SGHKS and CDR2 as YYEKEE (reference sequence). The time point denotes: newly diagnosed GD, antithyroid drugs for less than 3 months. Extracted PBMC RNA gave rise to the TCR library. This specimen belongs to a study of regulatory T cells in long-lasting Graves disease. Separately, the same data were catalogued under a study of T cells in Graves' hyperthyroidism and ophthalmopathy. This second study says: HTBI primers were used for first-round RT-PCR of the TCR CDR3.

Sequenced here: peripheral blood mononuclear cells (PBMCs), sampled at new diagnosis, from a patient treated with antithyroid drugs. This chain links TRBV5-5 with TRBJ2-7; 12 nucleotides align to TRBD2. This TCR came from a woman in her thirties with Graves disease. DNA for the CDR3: TGTGCCAGCAGCTCCGGACTAGCGGGGCGCACCTACGAGCAGTACTTC. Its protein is CASSSGLAGRTYEQYF.